The 32 T cell receptor beta chains below come from one sample, sequenced in a study of T cells in Graves' hyperthyroidism and ophthalmopathy. TCR beta CDR3 regions were amplified from RNA transcripts. Initially, a first-round RT-PCR of the TCR CDR3 employed the HTBI primer set. One entry per CDR3 protein, called by TCRdb with MiXCR from the multiplex PCR reads. Among hundreds of thousands of distinct CDR3 sequences listed, about 20% were seen once. The specimen sequenced was blood. Source of these receptors: a man in his forties with Graves' ophthalmopathy.

This clonotype came up a few times. CDR3 in amino acids: CATGTIPYEQYF. The CDR3 DNA sequence: TGCGCCACCGGGACTATCCCCTACGAGCAGTACTTC. The chain recombines TRBV10-2 with TRBJ2-7, with TRBD2 identical over 7 bases. The CDR3 totals 12 residues. CDR1 is WSHSY and CDR2 is SAAADI in the germline V gene. Trimming at V came to 10 bases and at J to 2 bases, leaving 5 bases not matched to a gene.

Only a few counts were recorded for this clonotype. The chain joins TRBV5-4 to TRBJ1-1; D is perhaps TRBD1 (5 bases). Germline V gene sequence: CDR1 SGHNT, CDR2 YYREEE (reference sequence). The germline V and J ends were trimmed by 0 bases and 5 bases, with 8 bases remaining between them. The CDR3 consists of 13 residues. As DNA, the CDR3 is TGTGCCAGCAGCTTGGTTAAGGGGACTGAAGCTTTCTTT. Translation: CASSLVKGTEAFF.

This clonotype was seen a handful of times. This chain uses TRBV27 with TRBJ1-5, with D possibly being TRBD1 (5 bases). The germline V gene has CDR1 MNHEY and CDR2 SMNVEV (reference sequence). There are 14 residues in the CDR3. V lost 5 bases and J 0 bases, leaving 8 bases between the germline ends. The CDR3 DNA follows: TGTGCCAGCAGTCGGGGGGATAGCAATCAGCCCCAGCATTTT. It yields the protein CASSRGDSNQPQHF.

This clonotype was detected only a few times. The chain couples TRBV7-3 to TRBJ2-2; the match to TRBD1 covers 7 bases. The germline CDR1 and CDR2 sequences are SGHTA and FQGTGA. With 4 bases clipped from V and 4 bases from J, the junction kept 3 bases outside the gene matches. The CDR3 runs to 14 residues. CDR3 protein: CASSSGTVTGELFF. CDR3 DNA: TGTGCCAGCAGCTCCGGGACAGTCACCGGGGAGCTGTTTTTT.

The J gene is TRBJ2-2, the V gene TRBV30; maybe TRBD1 (6 bases). V lost 1 base to trimming and J lost 4 bases, with 16 bases between them. The length of the CDR3 is 16 residues. The germline CDR1 and CDR2 sequences are GTSNPN and SVGIG (reference sequence). CDR3 in amino acids: CAWSAGELISTGELFF. The CDR3 bases are TGTGCCTGGAGTGCAGGGGAATTGATAAGCACCGGGGAGCTGTTTTTT.

In its sample, this clonotype was seen a few times. The chain carries TRBV28 and TRBJ1-2; no reliable D call. The germline CDR1 and CDR2 sequences are MDHEN and SYDVKM. Trimming left V 7 bases short and J 2 bases short, with 5 bases between. The CDR3 sequence is 11 residues long. The CDR3 DNA reads as TGTGCCAGCACCGCGAACTATGGCTACACCTTC. Encoded protein: CASTANYGYTF.

V gene TRBV19 combines with J gene TRBJ1-1, with D unresolved. Per germline, CDR1 LNHDA and CDR2 SQIVND (reference sequence). V was trimmed by 3 bases and J by 1 base, leaving 6 bases between them. The CDR3 is 13 residues long. The CDR3 protein is CASSIYENTEAFF. The CDR3 DNA is TGTGCCAGTAGTATTTATGAGAACACTGAAGCTTTCTTT.

The chain joins TRBV6-2 or TRBV6-3 to TRBJ1-1; 12 bases match TRBD1. The germline CDR1 and CDR2 sequences are MNHEY and SVGEGT. V dropped 6 bases and J dropped 5; count of bases not matched to a gene: 10. There are 16 residues in the CDR3. The CDR3 loop is CASRPGQGAKGTEAFF. In DNA, the CDR3 is TGTGCCAGCAGGCCGGGACAGGGGGCAAAGGGAACTGAAGCTTTCTTT.

This clonotype has a count of ten or more. The J gene is TRBJ2-5, the V gene TRBV18; a possible D gene is TRBD1 (5 bases). Per germline, CDR1 KGHSH and CDR2 LQKENI. The CDR3 has 14 residues. Trimming took off 5 bases at V and 1 base at J, with 11 bases between the two ends. The CDR3 DNA reads as TGTGCCAGCTCAATGCAGCAGGGCCAAGAGACCCAGTACTTC. As protein: CASSMQQGQETQYF. Full variable domain (remainder filled in from reference TRBV18 and TRBJ2-5): NAGVMQNPRHLVRRRGQEARLRCSPMKGHSHVYWYRQLPEEGLKFMVYLQKENIIDESGMPKERFSAEFPKEGPSILRIQQVVRGDSAAYFCASSMQQGQETQYFGPGTRLLVL.

In this sample, this clonotype turned up many times. The chain is built from TRBV7-2 and TRBJ2-5; D is unresolved. CDR1 and CDR2 from the germline V gene are SGHTA and FQGNSA. V lost 5 bases to trimming and J lost 7 bases, with 23 bases between them. The CDR3 extends over 16 amino acids. CDR3 protein: CASSTKSNSAPMTQYF. CDR3 DNA: TGTGCCAGCAGCACAAAGTCAAATTCCGCCCCAATGACCCAGTACTTC.

In this sample, this clonotype turned up many times. The chain is built from TRBV18 and TRBJ1-1; D is perhaps TRBD1 (5 bases). The V gene lost 6 bases and the J gene lost 7 bases, with 15 bases spanning the gap. CDR1 is KGHSH and CDR2 is LQKENI in the germline V gene. The CDR3 totals 13 residues. CDR3: CASSPPGGGEAFF. The CDR3 bases are TGTGCCAGCTCGCCCCCGGGGGGAGGTGAAGCTTTCTTT. The full variable domain, completed using reference TRBV18 and TRBJ1-1, is NAGVMQNPRHLVRRRGQEARLRCSPMKGHSHVYWYRQLPEEGLKFMVYLQKENIIDESGMPKERFSAEFPKEGPSILRIQQVVRGDSAAYFCASSPPGGGEAFFGQGTRLTVV.

The table lists this clonotype with a few counts. CDR3 protein: CASSRPPGDNEQFF. The CDR3 DNA is TGTGCCAGCAGTCGCCCCCCGGGGGACAATGAGCAGTTCTTC. This sequence joins TRBV6-1 and TRBJ2-1; TRBD2 might be the D (6 bases). Germline CDR1 and CDR2: MNHNS and SASEGT. This CDR3 region has 14 residues. The ends were cut back, 5 bases at V and 5 bases at J, with 13 bases in the middle.

The table lists this clonotype with many counts. This rearrangement joins TRBV11-1 to TRBJ2-5, with 12 positions matching TRBD2. Per the germline V gene, CDR1 is SGHAT and CDR2 is FQDESV (reference sequence). The CDR3 is made up of 15 amino acids. The V gene end was trimmed by 3 bases and the J gene end by 2 bases; junction bases not matched to a gene: 1. The CDR3 nucleotides read TGTGCCAGCAGCTTCGGACTAGCGGGGCAAGAGACCCAGTACTTC. Protein: CASSFGLAGQETQYF. Complete variable domain (other parts from reference TRBV11-1 and TRBJ2-5): EAEVAQSPRYKITEKSQAVAFWCDPISGHATLYWYRQILGQGPELLVQFQDESVVDDSQLPKDRFSAERLKGVDSTLKIQPAELGDSAMYLCASSFGLAGQETQYFGPGTRLLVL.

V is TRBV29-1 and J is TRBJ2-7; perhaps TRBD2 as D (6 bases). This CDR3 spans 12 amino acids. Trimming stripped 4 bases from V and 4 bases from J, with 11 bases between. CDR1 SQVTM and CDR2 ANQGSEA come from the germline V gene. The CDR3 region has the DNA TGCAGCGTTGTGCGTCGGGGGTACGAGCAGTACTTC. It codes for CSVVRRGYEQYF.

This clonotype was counted between two and nine times. V usage is TRBV12-5 and J usage is TRBJ2-5; 8 bases align to TRBD2. V was pared by 6 bases and J by 2 bases, with 2 bases of the junction left unmatched. Germline lookup yields CDR1 LGHNT and CDR2 FRNRAP. The CDR3 is 13 amino acids. CDR3 in amino acids: CASGSSGQETQYF. The CDR3 coding sequence is TGTGCTAGTGGGTCTAGCGGGCAAGAGACCCAGTACTTC.

CDR3 nucleotides: TGTGCCAGCAGCCTGGACAGGGCCCCTGATGAGCAGTTCTTC. It yields the protein CASSLDRAPDEQFF. The chain is built from TRBV12-3 or TRBV12-4 and TRBJ2-1, with 8 bases aligning to TRBD1. The CDR3 loop spans 14 amino acids. V was pared by 6 bases and J by 8 bases, with 9 bases of the junction left unmatched.

The table lists this clonotype with many counts. The rearrangement links TRBV27 to TRBJ2-1; D is ambiguous. This CDR3 has 13 residues. Germline assignment: CDR1 MNHEY and CDR2 SMNVEV (reference sequence). Trimming took off 3 bases at V and 3 bases at J, with 6 bases between the two ends. CDR3 protein: CASSLALYNEQFF. The CDR3 DNA reads TGTGCCAGCAGTTTGGCACTCTACAATGAGCAGTTCTTC.

The CDR3 bases are TGTGCCAGCAGCCCTAGGACGGCTTGGGAGCAGTACTTC. Its translation: CASSPRTAWEQYF. This rearrangement joins TRBV11-2 to TRBJ2-7; D call uncertain. In germline, CDR1 is SGHAT, CDR2 FQNNGV. This CDR3 region has 13 residues. V was cut by 5 bases and J by 7 bases, with 15 bases left in between. Filled out from reference TRBV11-2 and TRBJ2-7, the complete variable domain reads EAGVAQSPRYKIIEKRQSVAFWCNPISGHATLYWYQQILGQGPKLLIQFQNNGVVDDSQLPKDRFSAERLKGVDSTLKIQPAKLEDSAVYLCASSPRTAWEQYFGPGTRLTVT.

This chain uses TRBV2 with TRBJ2-5; weak D call: TRBD1 (5 bases). V lost 7 bases, J lost 3 bases, and 6 bases lay in between. CDR3 size: 11 residues. In germline, CDR1 is SNHLY, CDR2 FYNNEI. The CDR3 reads CASKGEETQYF. In DNA form, the CDR3 reads TGTGCCAGCAAAGGGGAAGAGACCCAGTACTTC.

This clonotype was detected only a few times. The chain carries TRBV11-2 and TRBJ2-5, with D possibly TRBD2 on 7 matching bases. Trimming removed 1 base from V and 1 base from J, with 13 bases in between. The CDR3 has 16 residues. The germline V gene has CDR1 SGHAT and CDR2 FQNNGV. The CDR3 DNA reads TGTGCCAGCAGCTTAGTGGGGGGGGCGGCCCAAGAGACCCAGTACTTC. Translating it yields CASSLVGGAAQETQYF.

The genes are TRBV12-3 or TRBV12-4 and TRBJ2-1, with 12 nucleotides matching TRBD2. Trimming at V came to 6 bases and at J to 8 bases, leaving 8 bases not matched to a gene. The CDR3 runs 15 residues. The CDR3 coding sequence is TGTGCCAGCAGATTAACTAGCGGGGGGTGGGATGAGCAGTTCTTC. This codes for CASRLTSGGWDEQFF.

This sequence joins TRBV25-1 and TRBJ1-1; no clear D gene. This CDR3 has 15 residues. Germline CDR1 and CDR2: MGHDK and SYGVNS. Trimming left V 7 bases short and J 0 bases short, with 15 bases between. The CDR3 DNA sequence: TGTGCCAGCACAGGTATAAGTACCATGAACACTGAAGCTTTCTTT. Protein sequence: CASTGISTMNTEAFF. Using reference TRBV25-1 and TRBJ1-1 for the parts outside the CDR3, the full variable domain is EADIYQTPRYLVIGTGKKITLECSQTMGHDKMYWYQQDPGMELHLIHYSYGVNSTEKGDLSSESTVSRIRTEHFPLTLESARPSHTSQYLCASTGISTMNTEAFFGQGTRLTVV.

This clonotype was observed a handful of times. The V gene is TRBV6-1, the J gene TRBJ2-1; possibly TRBD2 for D (5 bases). Germline-derived CDR1 and CDR2 are MNHNS and SASEGT. Trimming stripped 5 bases from V and 7 bases from J, with 15 bases between. The CDR3 runs 14 residues. The CDR3 reads CASSPQLGANEQFF. The CDR3 region has the DNA TGTGCCAGCAGTCCTCAACTGGGAGCGAATGAGCAGTTCTTC.

Many counts were recorded for this clonotype. V gene TRBV30 combines with J gene TRBJ2-3, with 11 positions matching TRBD2. The CDR3 contains 13 residues. V lost 4 bases, J lost 4 bases, and 1 base stayed unmatched. Germline V gene lookup returns CDR1 GTSNPN and CDR2 SVGIG (reference sequence). CDR3 residues: CAWNSGRADTQYF. In DNA form, the CDR3 reads TGTGCCTGGAATAGCGGGAGGGCAGATACGCAGTATTTT.

This chain connects TRBV5-1 to TRBJ2-5, with D perhaps matching TRBD2 (7 bases). The CDR3 is 15 amino acids. V lost 4 bases, J lost 5 bases, and 18 bases lay in between. The germline CDR1 and CDR2 sequences are SGHRS and YFSETQ. As DNA, the CDR3 is TGCGCCAGCAGCCCGACGGAGGGGGGAGGGGAGACCCAGTACTTC. Amino acids: CASSPTEGGGETQYF.

This clonotype was counted a single time. A much more abundant neighbour one base away suggests this may be a read error. This chain connects TRBV28 to TRBJ2-7; unclear D gene. Germline CDR1 and CDR2: MDHEN and SYDVKM. V gave up 11 bases and J gave up 2 bases, with 16 bases separating them. This CDR3 has 13 amino acids. The CDR3 DNA reads TGTGCCGGCAAGCCCGGTGTGACCTACGAGCAGTACTTC. It translates to CAGKPGVTYEQYF.

This clonotype appeared a few times. The chain recombines TRBV20-1 with TRBJ2-7; TRBD2 matches at 10 bases. Per germline, CDR1 DFQATT and CDR2 SNEGSKA (reference sequence). The CDR3 covers 13 residues. The CDR3 bases are TGCAAACGGACTAGCGGCTATTTACCCGAGCAGTACTTC. Protein product: CKRTSGYLPEQYF.

On this clonotype itself: A much larger clone differs from this one at a single base, so this may be a read error. The V and J genes are TRBV2 and TRBJ2-5; D is unresolved. Germline V lookup: CDR1 SNHLY, CDR2 FYNNEI. The CDR3 consists of 13 residues. Trimming stripped 4 bases from V and 0 bases from J, with 6 bases between. DNA for the CDR3: TGTGCCAGCAGTGTAAGGTACCAAGAGACCCAGTACTTC. Translation gives CASSVRYQETQYF.

As for this clonotype: A read error may be the cause here, since a much bigger clone is one base away. The rearrangement links TRBV7-2 to TRBJ2-7; TRBD1 aligns across 10 bases. CDR1 and CDR2 (germline): SGHTA, FQGNSA. This CDR3 is built from 16 residues. The CDR3 here is CASSLGPGTGAYGQYF. CDR3 nucleotides: TGTGCCAGCAGCTTAGGGCCCGGGACAGGGGCCTACGGGCAGTACTTC.

This clonotype was detected many times. This chain joins TRBV7-9 and TRBJ2-1; D call uncertain. Germline V CDR1 and CDR2: SEHNR, FQNEAQ (reference sequence). The CDR3 length is 17 residues. Between the trimmed V and J ends, which lost 0 bases and 9 bases, there was a span of 21 bases. CDR3 loop: CASSLALGYPFATEQFF. CDR3 bases: TGTGCCAGCAGCTTAGCGCTGGGCTATCCCTTCGCTACTGAGCAGTTCTTC.

The table lists this clonotype with a few counts. This rearrangement joins TRBV7-3 to TRBJ2-1, with no clear D. Trimming took 1 base from V and 8 from J, leaving 12 bases between them. This CDR3 spans 14 amino acids. Germline V gene data show CDR1 as SGHTA and CDR2 as FQGTGA. This chain's CDR3 is CASSLRHRSDEQFF. The CDR3 DNA follows: TGTGCCAGCAGCTTAAGGCACCGGAGCGATGAGCAGTTCTTC.

The V gene is TRBV14, the J gene TRBJ2-3; tentatively, D is TRBD1 (5 bases). CDR1 and CDR2 (germline): SGHDN, FVKESK. V shed 1 base and J shed 3 bases, with 11 bases lying between them. CDR3 length: 15 amino acids. The CDR3 loop is CASSQATRQTDTQYF. The CDR3 DNA reads TGTGCCAGCAGCCAAGCCACCAGACAGACAGATACGCAGTATTTT.